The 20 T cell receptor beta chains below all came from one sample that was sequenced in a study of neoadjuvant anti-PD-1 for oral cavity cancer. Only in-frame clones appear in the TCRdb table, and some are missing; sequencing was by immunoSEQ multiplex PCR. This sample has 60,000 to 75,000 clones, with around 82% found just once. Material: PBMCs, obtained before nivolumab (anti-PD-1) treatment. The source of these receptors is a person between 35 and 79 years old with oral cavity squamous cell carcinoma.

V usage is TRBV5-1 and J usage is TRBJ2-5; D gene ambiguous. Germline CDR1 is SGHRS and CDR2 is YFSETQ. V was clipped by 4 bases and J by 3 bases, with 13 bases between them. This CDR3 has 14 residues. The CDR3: CASSPPALKETQYF. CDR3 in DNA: TGCGCCAGCAGCCCGCCCGCCCTCAAAGAGACCCAGTACTTC.

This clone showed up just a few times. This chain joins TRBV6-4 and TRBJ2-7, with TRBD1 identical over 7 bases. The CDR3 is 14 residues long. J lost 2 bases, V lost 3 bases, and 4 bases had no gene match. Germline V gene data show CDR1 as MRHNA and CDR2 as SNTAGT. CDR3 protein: CASSEKTGPYEQYF. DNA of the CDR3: TGTGCCAGCAGTGAAAAGACAGGGCCCTACGAGCAGTACTTC.

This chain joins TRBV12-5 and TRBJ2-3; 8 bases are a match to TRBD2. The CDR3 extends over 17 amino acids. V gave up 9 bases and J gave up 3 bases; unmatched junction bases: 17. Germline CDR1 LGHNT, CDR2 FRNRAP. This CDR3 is CARGQPTERERTDTQYF. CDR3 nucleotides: TGTGCTAGGGGCCAACCTACTGAGCGGGAGAGGACAGATACGCAGTATTTT.

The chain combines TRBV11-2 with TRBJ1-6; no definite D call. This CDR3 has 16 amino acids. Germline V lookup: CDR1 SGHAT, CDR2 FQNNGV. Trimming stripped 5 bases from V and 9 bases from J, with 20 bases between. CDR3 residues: CASSHSAGKRASPLHF. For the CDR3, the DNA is TGTGCCAGCAGCCACAGCGCGGGGAAACGGGCTTCACCCCTCCACTTT.

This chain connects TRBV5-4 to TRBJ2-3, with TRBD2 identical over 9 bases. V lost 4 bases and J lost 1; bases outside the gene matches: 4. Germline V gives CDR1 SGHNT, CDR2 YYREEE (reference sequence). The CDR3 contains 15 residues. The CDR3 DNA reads TGTGCCAGCAGCCTTCAGCGGGGGGGCACAGATACGCAGTATTTT. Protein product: CASSLQRGGTDTQYF.

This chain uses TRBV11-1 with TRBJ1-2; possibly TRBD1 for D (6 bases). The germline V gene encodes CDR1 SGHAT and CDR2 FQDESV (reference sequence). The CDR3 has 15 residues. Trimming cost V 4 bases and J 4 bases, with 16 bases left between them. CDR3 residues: CASSSSRSRGYGYTF. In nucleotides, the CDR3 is TGTGCCAGCAGCTCATCTAGGAGCAGGGGCTATGGCTACACCTTC.

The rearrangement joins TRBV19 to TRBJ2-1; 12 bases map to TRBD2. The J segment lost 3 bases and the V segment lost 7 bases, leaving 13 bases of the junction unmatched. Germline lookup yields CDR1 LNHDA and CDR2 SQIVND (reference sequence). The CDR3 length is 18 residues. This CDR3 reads CASIPGTSGHGVYNEQFF. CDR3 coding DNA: TGTGCCAGTATTCCCGGGACTAGCGGGCACGGGGTCTACAATGAGCAGTTCTTC.

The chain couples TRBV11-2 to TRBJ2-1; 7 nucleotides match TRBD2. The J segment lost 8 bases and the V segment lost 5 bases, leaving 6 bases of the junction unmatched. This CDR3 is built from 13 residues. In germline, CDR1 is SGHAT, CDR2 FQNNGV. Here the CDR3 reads CASSLGLVYEQFF. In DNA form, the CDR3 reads TGTGCCAGCAGCCTCGGACTAGTCTATGAGCAGTTCTTC.

The CDR3, as DNA: TGCGCCAGCAGCTTGCTGGGGGCCACGGCGGAGACCCAGTACTTC. It encodes CASSLLGATAETQYF. The V and J genes are TRBV5-1 and TRBJ2-5, with D perhaps matching TRBD1 (6 bases). Trimming left V 1 base short and J 5 bases short, with 15 bases between. The CDR3 sequence is 15 residues long. Germline CDR1 is SGHRS and CDR2 is YFSETQ.

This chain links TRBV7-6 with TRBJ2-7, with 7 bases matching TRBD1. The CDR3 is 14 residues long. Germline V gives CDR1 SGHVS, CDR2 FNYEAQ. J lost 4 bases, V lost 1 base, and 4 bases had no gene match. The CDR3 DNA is TGTGCCAGCAGCTTAGACAGGGGAGCGTACGAGCAGTACTTC. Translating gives CASSLDRGAYEQYF.

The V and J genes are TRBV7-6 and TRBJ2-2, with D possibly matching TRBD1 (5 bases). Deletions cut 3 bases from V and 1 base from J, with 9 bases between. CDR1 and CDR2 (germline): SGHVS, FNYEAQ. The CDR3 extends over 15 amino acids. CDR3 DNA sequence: TGTGCCAGCAGCTTTTTTCAGGGGAACACCGGGGAGCTGTTTTTT. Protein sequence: CASSFFQGNTGELFF.

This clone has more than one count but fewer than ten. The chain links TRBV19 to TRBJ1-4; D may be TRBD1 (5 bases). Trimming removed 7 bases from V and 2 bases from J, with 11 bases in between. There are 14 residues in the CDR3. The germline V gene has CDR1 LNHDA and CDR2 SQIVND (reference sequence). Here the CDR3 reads CASKQDTTNEKLFF. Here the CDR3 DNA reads TGTGCCAGTAAGCAGGACACGACTAATGAAAAACTGTTTTTT.

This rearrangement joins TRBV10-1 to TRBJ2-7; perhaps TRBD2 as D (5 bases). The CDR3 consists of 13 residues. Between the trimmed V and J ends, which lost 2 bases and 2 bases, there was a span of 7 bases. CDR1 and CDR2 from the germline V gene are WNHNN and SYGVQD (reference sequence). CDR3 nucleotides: TGCGCCAGCAGTGAGAAGGAGGCCTACGAGCAGTACTTC. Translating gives CASSEKEAYEQYF.

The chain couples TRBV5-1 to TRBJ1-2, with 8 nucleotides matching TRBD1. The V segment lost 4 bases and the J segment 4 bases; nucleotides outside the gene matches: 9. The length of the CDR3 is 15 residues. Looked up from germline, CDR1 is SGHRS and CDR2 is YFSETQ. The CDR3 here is CASSTTPGGGYGYTF. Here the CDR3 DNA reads TGCGCCAGCAGCACTACTCCAGGGGGCGGCTATGGCTACACCTTC.

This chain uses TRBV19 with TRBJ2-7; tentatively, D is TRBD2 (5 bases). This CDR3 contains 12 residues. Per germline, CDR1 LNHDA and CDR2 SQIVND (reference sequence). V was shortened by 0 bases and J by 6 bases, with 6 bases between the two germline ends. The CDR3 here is CASSIDGVEQYF. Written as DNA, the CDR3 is TGTGCCAGTAGTATAGACGGGGTCGAGCAGTACTTC.

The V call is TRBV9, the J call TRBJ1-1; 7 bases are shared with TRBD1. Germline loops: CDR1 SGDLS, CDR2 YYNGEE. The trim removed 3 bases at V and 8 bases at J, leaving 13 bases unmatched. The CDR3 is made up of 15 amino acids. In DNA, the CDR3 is TGTGCCAGCAGCGACGAGACAGGGCGAAGGGGGGAAGCTTTCTTT. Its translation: CASSDETGRRGEAFF. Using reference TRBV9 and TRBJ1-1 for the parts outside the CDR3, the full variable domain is DSGVTQTPKHLITATGQRVTLRCSPRSGDLSVYWYQQSLDQGLQFLIQYYNGEERAKGNILERFSAQQFPDLHSELNLSSLELGDSALYFCASSDETGRRGEAFFGQGTRLTVV.

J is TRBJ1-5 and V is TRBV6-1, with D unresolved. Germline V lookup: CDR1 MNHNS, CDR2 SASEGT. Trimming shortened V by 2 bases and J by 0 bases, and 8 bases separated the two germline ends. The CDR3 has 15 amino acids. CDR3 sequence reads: CASSEPGISNQPQHF. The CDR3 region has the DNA TGTGCCAGCAGTGAACCGGGGATTAGCAATCAGCCCCAGCATTTT.

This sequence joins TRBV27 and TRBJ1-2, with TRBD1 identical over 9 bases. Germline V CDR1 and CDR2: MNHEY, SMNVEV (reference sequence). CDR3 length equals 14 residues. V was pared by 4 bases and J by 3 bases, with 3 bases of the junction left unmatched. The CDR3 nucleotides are TGTGCCAGCAGTTCGGGACAGGGTGACTATGGCTACACCTTC. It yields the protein CASSSGQGDYGYTF.

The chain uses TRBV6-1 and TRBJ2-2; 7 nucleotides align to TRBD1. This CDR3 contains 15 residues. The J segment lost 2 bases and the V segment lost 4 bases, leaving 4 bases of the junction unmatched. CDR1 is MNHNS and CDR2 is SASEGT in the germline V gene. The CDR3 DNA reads TGTGCCAGCAGTGTGGGACAGTTTAACACCGGGGAGCTGTTTTTT. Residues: CASSVGQFNTGELFF.

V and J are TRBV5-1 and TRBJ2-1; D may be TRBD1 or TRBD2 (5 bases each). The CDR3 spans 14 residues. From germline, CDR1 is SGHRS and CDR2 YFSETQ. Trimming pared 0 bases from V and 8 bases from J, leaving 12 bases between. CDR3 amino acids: CASSLERGGHEQFF. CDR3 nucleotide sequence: TGCGCCAGCAGCTTGGAACGGGGCGGACATGAGCAGTTCTTC.